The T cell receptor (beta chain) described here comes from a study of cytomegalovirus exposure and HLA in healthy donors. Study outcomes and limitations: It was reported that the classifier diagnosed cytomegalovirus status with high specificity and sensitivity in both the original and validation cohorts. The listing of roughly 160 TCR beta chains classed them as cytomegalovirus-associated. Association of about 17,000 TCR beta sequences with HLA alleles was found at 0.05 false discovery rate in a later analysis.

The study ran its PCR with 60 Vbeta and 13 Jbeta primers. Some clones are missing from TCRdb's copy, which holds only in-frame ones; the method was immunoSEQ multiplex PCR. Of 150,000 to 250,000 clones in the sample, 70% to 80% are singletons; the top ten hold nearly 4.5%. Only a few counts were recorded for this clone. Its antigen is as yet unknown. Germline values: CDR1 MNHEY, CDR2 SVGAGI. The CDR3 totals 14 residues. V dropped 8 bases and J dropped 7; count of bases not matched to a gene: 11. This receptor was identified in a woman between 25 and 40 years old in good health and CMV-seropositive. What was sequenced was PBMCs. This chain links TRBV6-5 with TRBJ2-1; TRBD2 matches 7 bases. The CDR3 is CASLKTGGANEQFF. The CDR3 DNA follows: TGTGCCAGCCTAAAGACGGGGGGTGCTAATGAGCAGTTCTTC.